This T cell receptor beta chain was recorded in a study of glioma-infiltrating T cells after dendritic cell vaccination. Study in general: Treatment, given 2003 to 2012, was autologous tumor lysate-pulsed dendritic cell vaccination.

This table comes from immunoSEQ multiplex PCR, and its TCRdb copy is limited to in-frame clones, with some not included. Of 90,000 to 95,000 clones detected, approximately 80% appear once; the ten largest clones hold 2% to 2.5%. Documented time point: after dendritic cell vaccination, including at tumor progression/relapse. PBMC sampling occurred before vaccination, two weeks after the third dose, and at progression. Trimming stripped 7 bases from V and 4 bases from J, with 14 bases between. CDR1 and CDR2 (germline): MNHEY, SMNVEV (reference sequence). CDR3 size: 14 residues. V and J are TRBV27 and TRBJ1-5; tentative D call: TRBD1 (5 bases). The TCR sequence derives from a human donor with glioblastoma. The sample in question was blood, obtained after dendritic cell vaccination. CDR3 in amino acids: CASKREGWNQPQHF. The CDR3 DNA follows: TGTGCCAGCAAGAGGGAGGGGTGGAATCAGCCCCAGCATTTT.